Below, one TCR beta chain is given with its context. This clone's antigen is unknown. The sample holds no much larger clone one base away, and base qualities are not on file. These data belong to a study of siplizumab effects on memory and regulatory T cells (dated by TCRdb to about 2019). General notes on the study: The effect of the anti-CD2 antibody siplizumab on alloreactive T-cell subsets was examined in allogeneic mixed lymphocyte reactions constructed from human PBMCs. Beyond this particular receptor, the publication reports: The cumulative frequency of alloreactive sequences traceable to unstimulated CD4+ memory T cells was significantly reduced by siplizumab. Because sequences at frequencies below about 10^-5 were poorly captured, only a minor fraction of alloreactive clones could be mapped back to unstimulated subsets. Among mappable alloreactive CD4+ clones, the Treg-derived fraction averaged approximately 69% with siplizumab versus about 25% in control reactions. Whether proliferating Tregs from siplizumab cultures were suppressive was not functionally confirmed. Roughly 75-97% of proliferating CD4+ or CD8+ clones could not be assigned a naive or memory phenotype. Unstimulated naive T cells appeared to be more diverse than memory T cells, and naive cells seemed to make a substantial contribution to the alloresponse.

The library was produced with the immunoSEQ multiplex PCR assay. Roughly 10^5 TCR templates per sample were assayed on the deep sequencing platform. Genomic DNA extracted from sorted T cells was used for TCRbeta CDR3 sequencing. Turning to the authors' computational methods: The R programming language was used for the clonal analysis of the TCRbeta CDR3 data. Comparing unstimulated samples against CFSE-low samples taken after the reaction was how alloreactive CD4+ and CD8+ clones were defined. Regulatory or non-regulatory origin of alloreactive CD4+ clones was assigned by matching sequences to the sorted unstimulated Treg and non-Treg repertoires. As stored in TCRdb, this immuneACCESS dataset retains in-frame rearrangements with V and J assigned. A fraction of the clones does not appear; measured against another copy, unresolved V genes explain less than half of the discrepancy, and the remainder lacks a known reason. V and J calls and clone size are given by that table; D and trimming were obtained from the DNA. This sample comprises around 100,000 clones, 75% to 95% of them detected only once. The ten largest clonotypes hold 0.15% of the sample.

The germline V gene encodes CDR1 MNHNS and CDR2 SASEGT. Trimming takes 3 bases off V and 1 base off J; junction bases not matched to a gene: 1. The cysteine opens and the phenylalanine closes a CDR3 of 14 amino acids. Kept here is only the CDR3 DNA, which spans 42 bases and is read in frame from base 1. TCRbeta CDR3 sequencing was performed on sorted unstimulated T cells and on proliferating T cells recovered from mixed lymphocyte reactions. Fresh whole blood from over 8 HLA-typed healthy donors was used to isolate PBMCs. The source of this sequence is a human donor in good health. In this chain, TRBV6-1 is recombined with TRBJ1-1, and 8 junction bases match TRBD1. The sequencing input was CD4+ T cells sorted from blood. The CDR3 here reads CASSDQGANTEAFF. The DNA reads TGTGCCAGCAGTGACCAGGGGGCGAACACTGAAGCTTTCTTT.